One and the same sample provided the 27 T cell receptor beta chains below, sequenced in a study of cytomegalovirus exposure and HLA in healthy donors. In the PCR, 60 Vbeta and 13 Jbeta primers were used. Profiled with immunoSEQ multiplex PCR; TCRdb holds only in-frame clones, not every one. Among 250,000 to 350,000 clones listed, about 80% were seen once. The material sequenced was PBMCs. The receptor set was obtained from a girl aged 2 to 9 in good health and CMV-seronegative.

V usage is TRBV7-8 and J usage is TRBJ2-1; 7 bases agree with TRBD1. V shed 5 bases, J shed 7 bases, and the junction held 5 bases outside the gene matches. Germline CDR1 reads SGHVS; CDR2 reads FQNEAQ. The CDR3 is 13 amino acids. The CDR3 region is CASSTTGYNEQFF. The CDR3 region has the DNA TGTGCCAGCAGCACGACAGGGTATAATGAGCAGTTCTTC.

V gene TRBV2 combines with J gene TRBJ1-5, with D perhaps matching TRBD1 (6 bases). The CDR3 totals 14 residues. Between the trimmed V and J ends, which lost 6 bases and 1 base, there was a span of 10 bases. Germline V gene data show CDR1 as SNHLY and CDR2 as FYNNEI. The CDR3 region has the DNA TGTGCCAGCAGCAGGGGTTTGAGCAATCAGCCCCAGCATTTT. Translating gives CASSRGLSNQPQHF.

The V gene is TRBV5-6, the J gene TRBJ2-1, with 8 bases lining up with TRBD1. The V and J ends lost 4 bases and 8 bases, in that order; junction bases with no gene match: 5. In germline, CDR1 is SGHDT, CDR2 YYEEEE. The CDR3 spans 13 residues. The CDR3 here is CASSPGQGDEQFF. The CDR3 DNA sequence: TGTGCCAGCAGCCCTGGACAGGGTGATGAGCAGTTCTTC.

The J gene is TRBJ2-1, the V gene TRBV23-1; no firm D call. TRBV23-1 is designated an ORF whose function remains uncertain. Trimming took 3 bases from V and 6 from J, leaving 15 bases between them. The CDR3 has 15 amino acids. The CDR3 coding sequence is TGCGCCAGCAGTCACCCGGGTGTTTGCGGCAATGAGCAGTTCTTC. Protein: CASSHPGVCGNEQFF.

The J gene is TRBJ2-7, the V gene TRBV4-1; 10 bases agree with TRBD1. V dropped 1 base and J dropped 3; count of bases not matched to a gene: 9. CDR3 size: 17 residues. Germline lookup yields CDR1 MGHRA and CDR2 YSYEKL. The CDR3 region has the DNA TGCGCCAGCAGCCAAGCCTCCGGGACAGGGGAACACTACGAGCAGTACTTC. Residues: CASSQASGTGEHYEQYF.

This clone has only a few counts. This chain uses TRBV14 with TRBJ2-2; 8 positions match TRBD2. Germline values: CDR1 SGHDN, CDR2 FVKESK. V lost 6 bases and J lost 1; bases outside the gene matches: 4. The CDR3 totals 15 residues. CDR3 amino acids: CASRRAGVNTGELFF. CDR3 DNA sequence: TGTGCCAGCAGACGAGCGGGGGTGAACACCGGGGAGCTGTTTTTT.

The chain is built from TRBV6-5 and TRBJ1-2; D ambiguous. The V gene's germline CDR1 is MNHEY and CDR2 SVGAGI. This CDR3 spans 14 amino acids. The V end lost 5 bases, the J end lost 0 bases, and 10 bases lay between the germline ends. Here the CDR3 DNA reads TGTGCCAGCAGTGCGCAGGTAGCTAACTATGGCTACACCTTC. Translation: CASSAQVANYGYTF.

This chain joins TRBV28 and TRBJ1-4; TRBD1 matches at 7 bases. This CDR3 region has 14 residues. Germline V gene sequence: CDR1 MDHEN, CDR2 SYDVKM. Losses at the gene ends were 6 bases for V and 8 bases for J; bases not matched to a gene: 9. The CDR3 DNA reads as TGTGCCAGCAGCCCAGGGGGGAGTTGGGAAAAACTGTTTTTT. Amino acid sequence: CASSPGGSWEKLFF.

The genes are TRBV5-1 and TRBJ2-3; 11 bases map to TRBD1. CDR1 is SGHRS, CDR2 YFSETQ, per germline. The CDR3 spans 18 residues. J gave up 0 bases and V 2 bases, and 8 bases lay outside the gene matches. CDR3 protein: CASSFRDRGLSSTDTQYF. The DNA for the CDR3 is TGCGCCAGCAGCTTCCGGGACAGGGGGTTATCTAGCACAGATACGCAGTATTTT.

The chain links TRBV10-3 to TRBJ2-1; 10 bases are a match to TRBD1. The germline V gene has CDR1 ENHRY and CDR2 SYGVKD. The V segment lost 10 bases and the J segment 5 bases; nucleotides outside the gene matches: 8. The CDR3 has 14 residues. The CDR3 here is CATLRDRGHNEQFF. The CDR3 nucleotides are TGTGCCACCCTTAGGGACAGGGGTCACAATGAGCAGTTCTTC.

V and J are TRBV27 and TRBJ1-4; D is ambiguous. V lost 7 bases and J 0 bases, leaving 9 bases between the germline ends. There are 14 residues in the CDR3. Germline-derived CDR1 and CDR2 are MNHEY and SMNVEV (reference sequence). The CDR3 here is CASTILTTNEKLFF. DNA of the CDR3: TGTGCCAGCACCATACTGACAACTAATGAAAAACTGTTTTTT. Variable domain in full (rest from reference TRBV27 and TRBJ1-4): EAQVTQNPRYLITVTGKKLTVTCSQNMNHEYMSWYRQDPGLGLRQIYYSMNVEVTDKGDVPEGYKVSRKEKRNFPLILESPSPNQTSLYFCASTILTTNEKLFFGSGTQLSVL.

This clone was detected only a few times. The chain combines TRBV6-1 with TRBJ2-3, with TRBD2 matching 11 bases. In germline, CDR1 is MNHNS, CDR2 SASEGT. CDR3 length: 15 residues. V was clipped by 3 bases and J by 5 bases; unmatched bases: 4. The CDR3 nucleotides read TGTGCCAGCAGTGAGTTCCTAGCGGGAGGAGATACGCAGTATTTT. Amino acid sequence: CASSEFLAGGDTQYF.

This rearrangement joins TRBV28 to TRBJ1-4, with D possibly matching TRBD1 (5 bases). V lost 6 bases to trimming and J lost 4 bases, with 12 bases between them. The CDR3 runs 14 residues. CDR1 is MDHEN, CDR2 SYDVKM, per germline. Here the CDR3 DNA reads TGTGCCAGCAGATCGGCAGGACATAATGAAAAACTGTTTTTT. Its translation: CASRSAGHNEKLFF. The full variable domain, in which reference TRBV28 and TRBJ1-4 provide the parts outside the CDR3, is DVKVTQSSRYLVKRTGEKVFLECVQDMDHENMFWYRQDPGLGLRLIYFSYDVKMKEKGDIPEGYSVSREKKERFSLILESASTNQTSMYLCASRSAGHNEKLFFGSGTQLSVL.

This clone was seen once. CDR3 protein: CASSASTRGQGQETQYF. The CDR3 DNA reads as TGTGCCAGCAGCGCAAGCACGCGGGGACAGGGTCAAGAGACCCAGTACTTC. The gene calls are TRBV7-3 and TRBJ2-5, with TRBD1 matching 9 bases. The V and J ends lost 5 bases and 2 bases, in that order; junction bases with no gene match: 12. Germline values: CDR1 SGHTA, CDR2 FQGTGA. This CDR3 contains 17 residues.

The chain recombines TRBV7-9 with TRBJ2-7, with 8 positions matching TRBD2. Germline-derived CDR1 and CDR2 are SEHNR and FQNEAQ (reference sequence). The CDR3 is 13 residues long. V dropped 2 bases and J dropped 6; count of bases not matched to a gene: 3. CDR3 amino acids: CASSLYREGEQYF. CDR3 in DNA: TGTGCCAGCAGCTTATATCGGGAGGGCGAGCAGTACTTC. Looking up the rest from reference TRBV7-9 and TRBJ2-7 gives the full variable domain: DTGVSQNPRHKITKRGQNVTFRCDPISEHNRLYWYRQTLGQGPEFLTYFQNEAQLEKSRLLSDRFSAERPKGSFSTLEIQRTEQGDSAMYLCASSLYREGEQYFGPGTRLTVT.

This CDR3 reads CAWSRGASLNTEAFF. For the CDR3, the DNA is TGTGCCTGGAGCAGGGGGGCTTCTCTGAACACTGAAGCTTTCTTT. The V and J genes are TRBV30 and TRBJ1-1, with 7 bases lining up with TRBD1. V shed 3 bases, J shed 0 bases, and the junction held 7 bases outside the gene matches. This CDR3 is built from 15 residues. Germline CDR1 GTSNPN, CDR2 SVGIG (reference sequence).

This clone has more than one count but fewer than ten. This rearrangement joins TRBV2 to TRBJ2-5; TRBD2 matches 14 bases. With the DNA end fitting TRBJ2-7 better, the J assignment may be wrong. Germline V gene lookup returns CDR1 SNHLY and CDR2 FYNNEI. The CDR3 sequence is 13 residues long. In DNA form, the CDR3 reads TGTGCCAGCAGGGGACTAGCGGGAGTCGAGCAGTACTTC. This codes for CASRGLAGVEQYF.

The genes are TRBV6-1 and TRBJ2-2; D unresolved. The CDR3 covers 13 residues. Germline V gene sequence: CDR1 MNHNS, CDR2 SASEGT. The V end lost 6 bases, the J end lost 9 bases, and 14 bases lay between the germline ends. The CDR3 bases are TGTGCCAGCAGGTGGGCCCTGAACCGGGAGCTGTTTTTT. Translated: CASRWALNRELFF.

This clone showed up just a few times. The chain combines TRBV30 with TRBJ2-7, with TRBD1 matching over 8 bases. V shed 0 bases and J 4 bases; nucleotides not matched to a gene: 5. CDR3 length: 14 residues. Germline V gives CDR1 GTSNPN, CDR2 SVGIG (reference sequence). CDR3 DNA: TGTGCCTGGAGTGTACGAACAGGGGGATACGAGCAGTACTTC. It yields the protein CAWSVRTGGYEQYF.

About this clone: The sample carries other DNA sequences with the same CDR3. The chain joins TRBV27 to TRBJ1-1; the match to TRBD1 covers 9 bases. CDR1 MNHEY and CDR2 SMNVEV come from the germline V gene (reference sequence). The CDR3 has 12 amino acids. The V segment lost 5 bases and the J segment 13 bases; nucleotides outside the gene matches: 8. The CDR3 protein is CASSIGQGKVFF. CDR3 sequence (DNA): TGTGCCAGCAGTATCGGACAGGGGAAGGTTTTCTTT.

The chain is built from TRBV27 and TRBJ2-3; D might be TRBD2 (5 bases). In germline, CDR1 is MNHEY, CDR2 SMNVEV (reference sequence). Trimming removed 5 bases from V and 4 bases from J, with 16 bases in between. CDR3 size: 15 residues. The DNA of the CDR3 is TGTGCCAGCAGTCAACTAGTAGTGGGATCAGATACGCAGTATTTT. It is translated as CASSQLVVGSDTQYF.

The chain combines TRBV6-5 with TRBJ2-5, with 7 nucleotides matching TRBD1. J gave up 8 bases and V 2 bases, and 11 bases lay outside the gene matches. This CDR3 is built from 15 residues. The germline gives CDR1 MNHEY, CDR2 SVGAGI. CDR3 sequence: CASSYVHGPGGTQYF. The CDR3 bases are TGTGCCAGCAGTTACGTTCATGGGCCAGGGGGAACCCAGTACTTC.

This clone occurred a few times. CDR3 sequence (DNA): TGTGCCAGCAGCGAAAGGGACAGACCTTATAGCAATCAGCCCCAGCATTTT. This translates into CASSERDRPYSNQPQHF. The chain links TRBV9 to TRBJ1-5; 7 bases fit TRBD1. V was pared by 3 bases and J by 0 bases, with 9 bases of the junction left unmatched. The CDR3 has 17 amino acids. Germline CDR1 and CDR2: SGDLS and YYNGEE.

This sequence joins TRBV28 and TRBJ1-5; perhaps TRBD1 as D (6 bases). The CDR3 extends over 14 amino acids. Germline V lookup: CDR1 MDHEN, CDR2 SYDVKM. V lost 7 bases, J lost 2 bases, and 12 bases lay in between. This chain's CDR3 is CASKGGLGNQPQHF. CDR3 DNA: TGTGCCAGCAAGGGGGGGCTAGGCAATCAGCCCCAGCATTTT.

The chain is built from TRBV10-3 and TRBJ2-3; 7 bases align to TRBD2. This CDR3 is built from 17 residues. V lost 3 bases, J lost 0 bases, and 9 bases stayed unmatched. Germline V lookup: CDR1 ENHRY, CDR2 SYGVKD. The chain's CDR3 is CAISDTDLAESTDTQYF. As DNA, the CDR3 is TGTGCCATCAGTGATACGGATCTAGCGGAGAGCACAGATACGCAGTATTTT.

The V call is TRBV5-1, the J call TRBJ2-2; D gene uncertain. Looked up from germline, CDR1 is SGHRS and CDR2 is YFSETQ. The CDR3 spans 14 residues. V shed 4 bases and J shed 6 bases, with 13 bases lying between them. This CDR3 is CASSPAEIAGELFF. The CDR3 DNA follows: TGCGCCAGCAGCCCGGCGGAGATCGCCGGGGAGCTGTTTTTT.

The chain links TRBV10-1 to TRBJ1-1, with 9 nucleotides matching TRBD1. CDR3 size: 14 residues. CDR1 and CDR2 (germline): WNHNN, SYGVQD (reference sequence). The CDR3 DNA follows: TGCGCAGAAGGGACAGGGTCGTCCTACACTGAAGCTTTCTTT. Its protein is CAEGTGSSYTEAFF.